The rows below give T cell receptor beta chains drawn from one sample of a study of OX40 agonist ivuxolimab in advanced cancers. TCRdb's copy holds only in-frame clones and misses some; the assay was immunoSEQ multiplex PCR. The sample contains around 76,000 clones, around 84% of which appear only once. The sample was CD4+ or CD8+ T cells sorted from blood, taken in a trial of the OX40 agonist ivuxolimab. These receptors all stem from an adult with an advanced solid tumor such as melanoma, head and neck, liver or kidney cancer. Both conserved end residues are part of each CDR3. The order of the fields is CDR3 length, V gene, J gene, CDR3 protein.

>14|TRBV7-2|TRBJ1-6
CASSLQSDNSLLHF
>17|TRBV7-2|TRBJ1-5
CASSDTRTGSSNQPQHF
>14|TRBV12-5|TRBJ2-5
CASGSTGLQETQYF
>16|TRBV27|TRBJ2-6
CASSFQGASGANVLTF
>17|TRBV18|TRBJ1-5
CASSRTSGQFSNQPQHF
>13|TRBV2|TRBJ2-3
CASSGVGWDTQYF
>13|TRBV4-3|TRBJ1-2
CASSQGRGEGYTF
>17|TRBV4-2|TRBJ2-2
CASSQDRRISNTGELFF
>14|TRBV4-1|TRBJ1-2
CASSQDRGFMGYTF
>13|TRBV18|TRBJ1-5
CASSPQGDQPQHF
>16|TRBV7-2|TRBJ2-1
CASSRAGTASYNEQFF
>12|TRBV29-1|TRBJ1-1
CSVETGDTLLFF